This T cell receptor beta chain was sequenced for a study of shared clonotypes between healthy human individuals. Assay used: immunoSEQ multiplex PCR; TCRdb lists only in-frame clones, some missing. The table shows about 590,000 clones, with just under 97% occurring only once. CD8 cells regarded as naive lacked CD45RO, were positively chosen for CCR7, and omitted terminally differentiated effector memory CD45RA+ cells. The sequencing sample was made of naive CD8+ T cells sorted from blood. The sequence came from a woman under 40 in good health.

This CDR3 reads CSVEDGSSRGGYTF. The CDR3 DNA reads as TGCAGCGTTGAAGACGGCAGCTCCCGGGGTGGCTACACCTTC. The chain uses TRBV29-1 and TRBJ1-2; D not resolved. Between the trimmed V and J ends, which lost 0 bases and 7 bases, there was a span of 15 bases. The germline V gene encodes CDR1 SQVTM and CDR2 ANQGSEA. This CDR3 has 14 residues.